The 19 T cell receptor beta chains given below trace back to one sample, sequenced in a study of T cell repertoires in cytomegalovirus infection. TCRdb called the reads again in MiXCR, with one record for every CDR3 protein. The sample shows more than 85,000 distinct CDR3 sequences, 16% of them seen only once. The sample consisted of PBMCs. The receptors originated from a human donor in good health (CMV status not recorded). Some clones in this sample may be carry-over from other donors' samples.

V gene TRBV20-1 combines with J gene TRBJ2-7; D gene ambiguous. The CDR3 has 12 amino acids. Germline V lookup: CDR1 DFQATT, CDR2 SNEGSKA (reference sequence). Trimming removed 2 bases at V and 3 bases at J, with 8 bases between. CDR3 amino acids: CSARTAFYEQYF. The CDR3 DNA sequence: TGCAGTGCTAGAACCGCCTTCTACGAGCAGTACTTC.

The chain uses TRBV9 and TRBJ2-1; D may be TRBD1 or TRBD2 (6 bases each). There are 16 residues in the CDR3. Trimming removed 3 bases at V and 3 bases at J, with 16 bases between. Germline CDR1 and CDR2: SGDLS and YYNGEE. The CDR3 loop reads CASSAGGRVHYNEQFF. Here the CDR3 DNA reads TGTGCCAGCAGCGCCGGGGGCAGGGTGCACTACAATGAGCAGTTCTTC.

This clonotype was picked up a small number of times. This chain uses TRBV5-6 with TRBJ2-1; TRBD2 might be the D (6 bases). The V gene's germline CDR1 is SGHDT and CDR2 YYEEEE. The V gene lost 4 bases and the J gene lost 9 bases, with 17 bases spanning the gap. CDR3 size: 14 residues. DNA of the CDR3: TGTGCCAGCAGCGTATCCGGGACTCCACCTGAGCAGTTCTTC. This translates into CASSVSGTPPEQFF.

Here the CDR3 DNA reads TGTGCCAGCAGCTTAGCACGGGTTGTGACCCCCCGGAGAGGGAACTACGAGCAGTACTTC. Translated: CASSLARVVTPRRGNYEQYF. The chain links TRBV7-8 to TRBJ2-7; D possibly corresponds to TRBD2 (5 bases). The CDR3 is 20 residues long. V was shortened by 0 bases and J by 3 bases, with 27 bases between the two germline ends. The germline V gene has CDR1 SGHVS and CDR2 FQNEAQ.

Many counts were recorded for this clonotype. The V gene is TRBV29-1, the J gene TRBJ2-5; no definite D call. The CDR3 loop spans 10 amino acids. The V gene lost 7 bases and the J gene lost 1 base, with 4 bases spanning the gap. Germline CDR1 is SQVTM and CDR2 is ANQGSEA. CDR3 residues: CSGAQETQYF. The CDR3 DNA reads TGCAGCGGGGCCCAAGAGACCCAGTACTTC.

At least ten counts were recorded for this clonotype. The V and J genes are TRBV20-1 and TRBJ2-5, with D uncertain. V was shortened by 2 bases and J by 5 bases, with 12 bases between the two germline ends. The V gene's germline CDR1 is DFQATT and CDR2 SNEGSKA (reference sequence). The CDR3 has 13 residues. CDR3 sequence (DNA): TGCAGTGCTAGACAGACCGGTGTGGAGACCCAGTACTTC. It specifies CSARQTGVETQYF.

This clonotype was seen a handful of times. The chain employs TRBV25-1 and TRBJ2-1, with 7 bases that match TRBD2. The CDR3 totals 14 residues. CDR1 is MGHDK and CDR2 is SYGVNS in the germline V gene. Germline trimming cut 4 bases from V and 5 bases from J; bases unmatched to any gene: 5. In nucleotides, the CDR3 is TGTGCCAGCAGTGCAGCGGGGCGAAACAATGAGCAGTTCTTC. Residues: CASSAAGRNNEQFF.

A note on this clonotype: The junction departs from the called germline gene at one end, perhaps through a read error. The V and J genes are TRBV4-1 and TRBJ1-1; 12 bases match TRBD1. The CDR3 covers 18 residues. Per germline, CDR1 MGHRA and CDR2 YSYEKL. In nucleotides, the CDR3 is TGCGCCAGCAGCCAACTCCGGGACAGGGGGCTCCTGAACACTGAAGCTTCCTTT. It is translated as CASSQLRDRGLLNTEASF.

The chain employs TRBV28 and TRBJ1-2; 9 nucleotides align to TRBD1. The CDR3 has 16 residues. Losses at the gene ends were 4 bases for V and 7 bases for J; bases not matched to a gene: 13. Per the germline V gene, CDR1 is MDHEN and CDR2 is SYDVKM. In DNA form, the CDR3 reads TGTGCCAGCAGTTCACTCAAACAGGGGGCGCGTTTTGGCTACACCTTC. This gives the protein CASSSLKQGARFGYTF.

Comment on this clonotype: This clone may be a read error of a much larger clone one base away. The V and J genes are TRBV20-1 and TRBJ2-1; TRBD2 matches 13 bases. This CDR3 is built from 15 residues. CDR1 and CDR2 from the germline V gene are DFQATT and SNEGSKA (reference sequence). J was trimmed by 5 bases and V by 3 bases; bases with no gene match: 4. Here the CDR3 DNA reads TGCAGTGCTAGGGGACTAGCGGGGTCAGACAATGAGCAGTTCTTC. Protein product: CSARGLAGSDNEQFF.

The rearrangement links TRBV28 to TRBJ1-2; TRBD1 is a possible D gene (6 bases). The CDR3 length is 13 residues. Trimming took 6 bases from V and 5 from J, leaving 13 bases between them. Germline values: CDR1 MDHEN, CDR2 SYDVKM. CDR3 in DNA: TGTGCCAGCAGCATTGGACAGAGATATGGCTACACCTTC. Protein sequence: CASSIGQRYGYTF.

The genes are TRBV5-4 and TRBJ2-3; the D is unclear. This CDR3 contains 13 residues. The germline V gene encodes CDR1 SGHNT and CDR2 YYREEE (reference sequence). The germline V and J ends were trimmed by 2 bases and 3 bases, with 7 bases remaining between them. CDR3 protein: CASSLDTTDTQYF. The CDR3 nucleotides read TGTGCCAGCAGCTTAGACACGACAGATACGCAGTATTTT.

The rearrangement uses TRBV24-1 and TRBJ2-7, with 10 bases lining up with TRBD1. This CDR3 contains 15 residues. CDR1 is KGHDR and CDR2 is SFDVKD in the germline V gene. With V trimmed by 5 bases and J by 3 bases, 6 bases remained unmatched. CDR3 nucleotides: TGTGCCACCAGTGCTTACGGGACAGGGGTCTACGAGCAGTACTTC. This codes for CATSAYGTGVYEQYF.

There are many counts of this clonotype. The CDR3 nucleotides read TGTGCCATCAGTGAGGGACAGCAAACCGGGGAGCTGTTTTTT. It is translated as CAISEGQQTGELFF. This rearrangement joins TRBV10-3 to TRBJ2-2, with D possibly being TRBD1 (6 bases). The germline V gene has CDR1 ENHRY and CDR2 SYGVKD. V lost 2 bases to trimming and J lost 5 bases, with 9 bases between them. This CDR3 has 14 amino acids.

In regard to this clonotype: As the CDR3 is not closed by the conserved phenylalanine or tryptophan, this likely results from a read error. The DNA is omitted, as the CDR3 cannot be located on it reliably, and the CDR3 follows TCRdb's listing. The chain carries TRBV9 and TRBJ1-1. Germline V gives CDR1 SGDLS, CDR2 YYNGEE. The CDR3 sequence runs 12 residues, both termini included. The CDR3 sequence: CATRRLTELQVA.

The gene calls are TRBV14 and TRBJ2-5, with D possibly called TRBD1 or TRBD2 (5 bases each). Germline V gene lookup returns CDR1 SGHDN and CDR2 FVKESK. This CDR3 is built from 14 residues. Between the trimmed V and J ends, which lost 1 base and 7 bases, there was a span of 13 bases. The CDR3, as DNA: TGTGCCAGCAGCCAAGGATGGGACCCTGGGACCCAGTACTTC. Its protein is CASSQGWDPGTQYF.

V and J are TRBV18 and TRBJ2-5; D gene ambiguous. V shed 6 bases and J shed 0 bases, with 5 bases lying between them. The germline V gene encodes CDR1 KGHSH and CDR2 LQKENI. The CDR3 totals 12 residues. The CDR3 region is CASSDHQETQYF. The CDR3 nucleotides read TGTGCCAGCTCTGACCACCAAGAGACCCAGTACTTC.

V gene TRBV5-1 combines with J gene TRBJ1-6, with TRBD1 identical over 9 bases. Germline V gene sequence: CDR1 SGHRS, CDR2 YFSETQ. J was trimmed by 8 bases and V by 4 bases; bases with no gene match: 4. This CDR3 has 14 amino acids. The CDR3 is CASSRTGVDSPLHF. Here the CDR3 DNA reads TGCGCCAGCAGCCGGACAGGGGTGGATTCACCCCTCCACTTT.

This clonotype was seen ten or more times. CDR3 in DNA: TGTGCCAGCAGCTCGACAGGGCCTCCTTCACCCCTCCACTTT. This gives the protein CASSSTGPPSPLHF. The chain couples TRBV6-6 to TRBJ1-6, with 7 bases fitting TRBD1. V dropped 6 bases and J dropped 9; count of bases not matched to a gene: 8. The CDR3 covers 14 residues. Germline CDR1 and CDR2: MNHNY and SVGAGI (reference sequence).